This T cell receptor beta chain came from a study of identical twins. Donors uniformly comprised healthy Caucasians. Notes on the study in general: Whereas memory repertoires showed no such difference, abundant cord blood beta clonotypes carried fewer insertions.

This clonotype has a handful of counts. Its matching antigen is unknown. TCRdb re-called the 5' RACE reads with MiXCR, one entry per CDR3 protein. Here the sample spans 350,000 or so distinct CDR3 sequences, roughly 9% being singletons. The TCR originated in a woman aged 45-65 years in good health. The sequencing sample was made of naive T cells sorted from blood.

The CDR3 here is CASSTAGTSGRAGQFF. The CDR3 nucleotides read TGTGCCAGCAGTACGGCCGGGACTAGCGGGAGGGCCGGTCAGTTCTTC. The chain is built from TRBV6-2 or TRBV6-3 and TRBJ2-1, with 16 positions matching TRBD2. In germline, CDR1 is MNHEY, CDR2 SVGEGT. The CDR3 runs 16 residues. J gave up 13 bases and V 5 bases, and 11 bases lay outside the gene matches.